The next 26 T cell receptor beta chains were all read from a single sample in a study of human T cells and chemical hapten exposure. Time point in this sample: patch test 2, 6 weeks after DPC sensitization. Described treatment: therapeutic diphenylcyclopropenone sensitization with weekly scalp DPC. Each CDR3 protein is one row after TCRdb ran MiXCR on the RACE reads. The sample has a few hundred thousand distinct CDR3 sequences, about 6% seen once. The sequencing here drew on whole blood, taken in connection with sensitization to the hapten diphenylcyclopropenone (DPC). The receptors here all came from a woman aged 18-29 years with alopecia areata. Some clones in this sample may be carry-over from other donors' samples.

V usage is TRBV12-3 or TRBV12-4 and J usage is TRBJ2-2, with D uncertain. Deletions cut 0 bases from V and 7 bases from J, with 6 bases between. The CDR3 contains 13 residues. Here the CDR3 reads CASSLASGGELFF. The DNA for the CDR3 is TGTGCCAGCAGTTTAGCGTCTGGCGGGGAGCTGTTTTTT.

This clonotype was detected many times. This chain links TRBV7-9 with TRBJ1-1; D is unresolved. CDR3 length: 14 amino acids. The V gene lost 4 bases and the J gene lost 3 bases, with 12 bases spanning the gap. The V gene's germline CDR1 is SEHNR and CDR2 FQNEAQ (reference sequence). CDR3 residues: CASSSRVRYTEAFF. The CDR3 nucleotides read TGTGCCAGCAGCTCACGGGTTCGGTACACTGAAGCTTTCTTT.

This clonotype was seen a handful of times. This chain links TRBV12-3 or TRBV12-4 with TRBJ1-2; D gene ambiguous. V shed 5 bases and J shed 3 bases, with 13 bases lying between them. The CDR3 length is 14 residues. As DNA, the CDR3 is TGTGCCAGCAGTCGCGCAGGCCGAGACTATGGCTACACCTTC. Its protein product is CASSRAGRDYGYTF.

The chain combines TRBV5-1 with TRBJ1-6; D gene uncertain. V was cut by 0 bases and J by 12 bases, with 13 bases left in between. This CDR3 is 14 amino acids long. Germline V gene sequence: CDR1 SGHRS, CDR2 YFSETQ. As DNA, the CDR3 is TGCGCCAGCAGCTTGGAGTTCCTGGTTCAACCCCTCCACTTT. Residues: CASSLEFLVQPLHF.

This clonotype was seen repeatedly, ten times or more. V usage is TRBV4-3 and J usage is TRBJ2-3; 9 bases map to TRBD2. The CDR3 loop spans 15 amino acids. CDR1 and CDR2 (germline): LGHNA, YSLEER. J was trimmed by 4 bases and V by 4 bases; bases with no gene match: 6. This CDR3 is CASSRGGAGSDTQYF. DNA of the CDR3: TGCGCCAGCAGCCGCGGGGGGGCCGGGTCAGATACGCAGTATTTT.

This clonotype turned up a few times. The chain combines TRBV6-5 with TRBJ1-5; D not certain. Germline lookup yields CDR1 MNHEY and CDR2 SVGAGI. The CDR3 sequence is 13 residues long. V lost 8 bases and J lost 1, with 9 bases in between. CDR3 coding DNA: TGTGCCAGCGGGGTGGCGAGCAATCAGCCCCAGCATTTT. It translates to CASGVASNQPQHF.

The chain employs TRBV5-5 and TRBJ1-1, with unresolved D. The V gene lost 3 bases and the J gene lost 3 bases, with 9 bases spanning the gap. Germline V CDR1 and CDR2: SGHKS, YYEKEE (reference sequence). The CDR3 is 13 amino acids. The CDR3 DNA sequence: TGTGCCAGCAGCTCCCCGACCCACACTGAAGCTTTCTTT. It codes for CASSSPTHTEAFF.

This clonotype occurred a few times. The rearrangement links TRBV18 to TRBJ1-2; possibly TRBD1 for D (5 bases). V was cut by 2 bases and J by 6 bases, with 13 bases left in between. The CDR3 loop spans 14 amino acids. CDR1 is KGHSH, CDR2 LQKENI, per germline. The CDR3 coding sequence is TGTGCCAGCTCACCAGGGGCAGGAGGGGATGGCTACACCTTC. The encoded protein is CASSPGAGGDGYTF. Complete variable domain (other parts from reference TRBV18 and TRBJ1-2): NAGVMQNPRHLVRRRGQEARLRCSPMKGHSHVYWYRQLPEEGLKFMVYLQKENIIDESGMPKERFSAEFPKEGPSILRIQQVVRGDSAAYFCASSPGAGGDGYTFGSGTRLTVV.

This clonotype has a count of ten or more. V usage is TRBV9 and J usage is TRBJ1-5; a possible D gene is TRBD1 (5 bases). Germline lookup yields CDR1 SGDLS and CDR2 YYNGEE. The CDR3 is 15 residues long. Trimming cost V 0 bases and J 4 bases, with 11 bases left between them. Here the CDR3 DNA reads TGTGCCAGCAGCGTAGGTCCAGAGGGGAATCAGCCCCAGCATTTT. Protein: CASSVGPEGNQPQHF.

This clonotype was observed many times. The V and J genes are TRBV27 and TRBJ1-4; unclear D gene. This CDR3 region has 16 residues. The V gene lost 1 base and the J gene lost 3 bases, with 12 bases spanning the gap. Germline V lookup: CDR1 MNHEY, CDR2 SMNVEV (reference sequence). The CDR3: CASSLLPPGSNEKLFF. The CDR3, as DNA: TGTGCCAGCAGTTTATTACCCCCGGGTTCTAATGAAAAACTGTTTTTT.

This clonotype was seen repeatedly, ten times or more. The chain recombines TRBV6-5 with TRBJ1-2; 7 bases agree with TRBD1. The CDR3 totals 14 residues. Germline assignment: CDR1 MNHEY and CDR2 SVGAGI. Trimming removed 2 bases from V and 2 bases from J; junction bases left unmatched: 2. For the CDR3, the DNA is TGTGCCAGCAGTTACGACAGGGAAAACTATGGCTACACCTTC. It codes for CASSYDRENYGYTF.

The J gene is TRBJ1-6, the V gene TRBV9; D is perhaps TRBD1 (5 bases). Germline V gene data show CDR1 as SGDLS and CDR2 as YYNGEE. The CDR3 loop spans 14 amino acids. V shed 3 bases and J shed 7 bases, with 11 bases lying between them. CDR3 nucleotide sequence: TGTGCCAGCAGCGCGGTACAGGAGAATTCACCCCTCCACTTT. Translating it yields CASSAVQENSPLHF.

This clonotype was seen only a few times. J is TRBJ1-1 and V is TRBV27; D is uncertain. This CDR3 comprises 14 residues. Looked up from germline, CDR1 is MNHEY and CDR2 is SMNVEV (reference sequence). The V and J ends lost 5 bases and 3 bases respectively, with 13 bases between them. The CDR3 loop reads CASSPGGAHTEAFF. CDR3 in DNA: TGTGCCAGCAGTCCAGGCGGCGCCCACACTGAAGCTTTCTTT.

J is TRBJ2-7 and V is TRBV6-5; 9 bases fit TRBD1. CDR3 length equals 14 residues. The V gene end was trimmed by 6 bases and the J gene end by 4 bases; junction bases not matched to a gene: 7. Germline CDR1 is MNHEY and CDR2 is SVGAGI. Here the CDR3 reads CASRARQGGYEQYF. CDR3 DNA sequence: TGTGCCAGCAGAGCGCGACAGGGGGGGTACGAGCAGTACTTC.

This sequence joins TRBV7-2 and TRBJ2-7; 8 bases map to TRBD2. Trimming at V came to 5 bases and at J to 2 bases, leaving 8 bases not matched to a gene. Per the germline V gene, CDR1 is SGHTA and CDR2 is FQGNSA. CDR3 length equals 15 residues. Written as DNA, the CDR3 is TGTGCCAGCAGCCCCCAGGGAGCGGGGGCCTACGAGCAGTACTTC. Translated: CASSPQGAGAYEQYF.

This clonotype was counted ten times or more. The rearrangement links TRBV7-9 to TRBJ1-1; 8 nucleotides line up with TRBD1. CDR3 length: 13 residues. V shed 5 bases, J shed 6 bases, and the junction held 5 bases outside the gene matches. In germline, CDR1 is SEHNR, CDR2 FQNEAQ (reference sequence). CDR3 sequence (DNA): TGTGCCAGCAGCCCCTGGACAGGGCCTGAAGCTTTCTTT. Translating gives CASSPWTGPEAFF.

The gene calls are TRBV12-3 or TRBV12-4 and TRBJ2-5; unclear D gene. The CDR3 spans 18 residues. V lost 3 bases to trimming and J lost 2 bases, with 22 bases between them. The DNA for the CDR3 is TGTGCCAGCAGTTTGGGTTTGAGACACGGAGTCAAACAAGAGACCCAGTACTTC. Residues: CASSLGLRHGVKQETQYF.

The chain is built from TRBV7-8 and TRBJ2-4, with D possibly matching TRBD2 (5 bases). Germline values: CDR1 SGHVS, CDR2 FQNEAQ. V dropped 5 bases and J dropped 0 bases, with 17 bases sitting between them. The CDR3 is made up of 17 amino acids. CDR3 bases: TGTGCCAGCAGCCTCTACATGGGAGAGATAGCCAAAAACATTCAGTACTTC. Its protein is CASSLYMGEIAKNIQYF.

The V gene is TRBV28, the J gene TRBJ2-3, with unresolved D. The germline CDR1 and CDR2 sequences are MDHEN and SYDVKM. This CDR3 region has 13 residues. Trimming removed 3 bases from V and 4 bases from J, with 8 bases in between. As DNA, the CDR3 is TGTGCCAGCAGTTTCCCCTGGTCAGATACGCAGTATTTT. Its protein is CASSFPWSDTQYF.

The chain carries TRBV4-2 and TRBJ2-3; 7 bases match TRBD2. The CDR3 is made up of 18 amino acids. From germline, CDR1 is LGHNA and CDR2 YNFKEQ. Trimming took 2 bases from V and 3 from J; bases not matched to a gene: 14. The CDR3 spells CASSQSVGGTPSTDTQYF. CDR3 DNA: TGTGCCAGCAGCCAATCAGTCGGGGGGACTCCTAGTACAGATACGCAGTATTTT.

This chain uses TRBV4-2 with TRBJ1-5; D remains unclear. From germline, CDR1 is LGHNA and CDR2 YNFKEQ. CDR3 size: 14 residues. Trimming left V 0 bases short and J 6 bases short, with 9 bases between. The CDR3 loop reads CASSQDRSGQPQHF. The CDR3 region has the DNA TGTGCCAGCAGCCAAGATAGGAGTGGTCAGCCCCAGCATTTT.

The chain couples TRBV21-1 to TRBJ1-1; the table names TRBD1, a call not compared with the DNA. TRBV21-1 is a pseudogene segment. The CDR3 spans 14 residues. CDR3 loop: CASRPGHMNTEAFF. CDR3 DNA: TGTGCCAGCAGGCCGGGACACATGAACACTGAAGCTTTCTTT.

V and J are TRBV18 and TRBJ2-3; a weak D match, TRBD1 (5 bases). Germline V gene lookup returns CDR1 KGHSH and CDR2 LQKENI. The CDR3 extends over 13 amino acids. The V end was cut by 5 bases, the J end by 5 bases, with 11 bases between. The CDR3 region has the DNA TGTGCCAGCTCAAACCAGGGCGGAGATACGCAGTATTTT. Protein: CASSNQGGDTQYF.

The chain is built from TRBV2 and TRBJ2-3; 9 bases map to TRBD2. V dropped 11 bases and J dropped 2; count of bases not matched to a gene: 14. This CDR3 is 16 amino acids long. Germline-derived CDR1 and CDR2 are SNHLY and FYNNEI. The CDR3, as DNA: TGTGCCGGAGAGGGTAGCGGGGGCGGAGTCACAGATACGCAGTATTTT. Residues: CAGEGSGGGVTDTQYF.

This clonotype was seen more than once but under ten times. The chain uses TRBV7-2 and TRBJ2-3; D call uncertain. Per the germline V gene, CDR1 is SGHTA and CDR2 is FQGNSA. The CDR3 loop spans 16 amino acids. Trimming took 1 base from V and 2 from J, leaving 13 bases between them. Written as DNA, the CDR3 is TGTGCCAGCAGCTTAGATCCGCGGAACCCCACAGATACGCAGTATTTT. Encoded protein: CASSLDPRNPTDTQYF.

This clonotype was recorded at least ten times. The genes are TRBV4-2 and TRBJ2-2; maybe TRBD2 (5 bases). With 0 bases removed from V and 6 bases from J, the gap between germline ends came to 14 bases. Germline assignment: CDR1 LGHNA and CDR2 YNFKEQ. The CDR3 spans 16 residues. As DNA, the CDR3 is TGTGCCAGCAGCCAAGACGAGGCTACCGGGGCCGGGGAGCTGTTTTTT. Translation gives CASSQDEATGAGELFF.